This T cell receptor beta chain was captured in a study of shared clonotypes between healthy human individuals. Germline V gene data show CDR1 as SGHTA and CDR2 as FQGNSA. Trimming stripped 1 base from V and 4 bases from J, with 4 bases between. The CDR3 is made up of 12 amino acids. TCRdb's copy holds only in-frame clones and misses some; the assay was immunoSEQ multiplex PCR. The repertoire holds around 1.6 million clones, roughly 98% seen once, with 0.4% to 0.45% in the top ten. The TCR sequence derives from a man aged 30-40 years in good health. The rearrangement uses TRBV7-2 and TRBJ1-1; no clear D. The material sequenced was naive CD4+ T cells sorted from blood. Subset given: CD45RA+ positively selected. This chain's CDR3 is CASSLGSTEAFF. CDR3 DNA: TGTGCCAGCAGCTTAGGGTCCACTGAAGCTTTCTTT.